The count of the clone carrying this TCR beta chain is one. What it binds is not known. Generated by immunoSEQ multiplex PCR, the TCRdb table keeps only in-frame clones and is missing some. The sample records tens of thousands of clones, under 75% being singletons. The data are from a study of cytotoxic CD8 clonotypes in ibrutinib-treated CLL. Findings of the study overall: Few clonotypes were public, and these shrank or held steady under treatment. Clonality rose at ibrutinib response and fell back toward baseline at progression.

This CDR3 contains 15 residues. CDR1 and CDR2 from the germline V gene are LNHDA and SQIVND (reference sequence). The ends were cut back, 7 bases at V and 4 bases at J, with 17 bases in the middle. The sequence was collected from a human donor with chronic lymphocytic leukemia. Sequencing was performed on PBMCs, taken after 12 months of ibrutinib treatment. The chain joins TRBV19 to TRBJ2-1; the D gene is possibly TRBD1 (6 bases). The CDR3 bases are TGTGCCAGTACCGCGGAGATAGGGGGATACAATGAGCAGTTCTTC. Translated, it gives CASTAEIGGYNEQFF. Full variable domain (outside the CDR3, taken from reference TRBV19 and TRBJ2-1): DGGITQSPKYLFRKEGQNVTLSCEQNLNHDAMYWYRQDPGQGLRLIYYSQIVNDFQKGDIAEGYSVSREKKESFPLTVTSAQKNPTAFYLCASTAEIGGYNEQFFGPGTRLTVL.